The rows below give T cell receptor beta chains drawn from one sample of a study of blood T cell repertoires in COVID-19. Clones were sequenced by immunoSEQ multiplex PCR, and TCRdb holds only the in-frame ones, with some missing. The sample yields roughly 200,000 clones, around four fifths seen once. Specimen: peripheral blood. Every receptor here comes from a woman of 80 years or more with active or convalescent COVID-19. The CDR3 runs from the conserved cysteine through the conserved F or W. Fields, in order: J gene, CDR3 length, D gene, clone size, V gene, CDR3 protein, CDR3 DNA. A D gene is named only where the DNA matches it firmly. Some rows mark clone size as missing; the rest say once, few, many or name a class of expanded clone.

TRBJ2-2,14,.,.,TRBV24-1,CATSDSRSTGELFF,TGTGCCACCAGTGATAGCCGGTCCACCGGGGAGCTGTTTTTT
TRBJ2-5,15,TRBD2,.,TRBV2,CASSGGLAAEETQYF,TGTGCCAGCAGTGGAGGACTAGCGGCGGAAGAGACCCAGTACTTC
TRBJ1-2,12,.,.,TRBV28,CASSPPGRGYTF,TGTGCCAGCAGCCCGCCAGGGCGCGGCTACACCTTC
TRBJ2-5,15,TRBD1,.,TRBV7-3,CASSSGTGVQETQYF,TGTGCCAGCAGCTCCGGGACAGGGGTCCAAGAGACCCAGTACTTC
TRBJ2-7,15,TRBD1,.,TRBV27,CASSQGDSLSPEQYF,TGTGCCAGCTCTCAAGGGGACAGCCTCTCGCCCGAGCAGTACTTC
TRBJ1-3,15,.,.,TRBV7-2,CASSPRPVGGNTIYF,TGTGCCAGCAGCCCTAGACCGGTTGGTGGAAACACCATATATTTT
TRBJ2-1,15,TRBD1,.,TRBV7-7,CASSLGTGGVNEQFF,TGTGCTAGCAGCTTAGGGACAGGGGGCGTCAATGAGCAGTTCTTC
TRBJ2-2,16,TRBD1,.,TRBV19,CASSTGQAANTGELFF,TGTGCCAGTAGTACAGGACAGGCCGCGAACACCGGGGAGCTGTTTTTT
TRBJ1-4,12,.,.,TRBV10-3,CAIGGYNEKLFF,TGTGCCATTGGAGGTTATAATGAAAAACTGTTTTTT
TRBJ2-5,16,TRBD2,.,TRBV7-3,CASSLNGLADRETQYF,TGTGCCAGCAGCTTAAACGGACTAGCGGATAGAGAGACCCAGTACTTC
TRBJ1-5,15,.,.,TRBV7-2,CASSPGGPNNQPQHF,TGTGCCAGCAGCCCGGGAGGACCCAACAATCAGCCCCAGCATTTT
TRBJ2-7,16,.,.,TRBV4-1,CASSPLGGGRSYEQYF,TGCGCCAGCAGCCCTCTCGGAGGCGGCCGGTCCTACGAGCAGTACTTC
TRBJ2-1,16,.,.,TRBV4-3,CASSQRGVQGYNEQFF,TGCGCCAGCAGCCAAAGAGGAGTCCAGGGGTACAATGAGCAGTTCTTC
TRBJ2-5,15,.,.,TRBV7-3,CASSSQTGLQETQYF,TGTGCCAGCAGCTCCCAAACAGGGTTGCAAGAGACCCAGTACTTC
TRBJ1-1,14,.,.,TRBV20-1,CSASPGYQNTEAFF,TGCAGTGCTAGTCCAGGGTACCAGAACACTGAAGCTTTCTTT
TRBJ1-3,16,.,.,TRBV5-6,CASSLGPGSPGNTIYF,TGTGCCAGCAGCTTGGGGCCGGGGTCGCCTGGAAACACCATATATTTT
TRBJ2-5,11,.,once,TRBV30,CAFRPEGTQYF,TGTGCCTTTCGCCCGGAGGGTACCCAGTACTTC
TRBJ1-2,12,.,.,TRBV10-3,CAISATRGGYTF,TGTGCCATCTCGGCGACCCGGGGAGGCTACACCTTC
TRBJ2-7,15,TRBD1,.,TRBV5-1,CASSPPGTGTYEQYF,TGCGCCAGCAGCCCCCCTGGGACAGGAACCTACGAGCAGTACTTC
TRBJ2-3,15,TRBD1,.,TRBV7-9,CASSPGQGGTDTQYF,TGTGCCAGCAGCCCGGGACAGGGAGGCACAGATACGCAGTATTTT
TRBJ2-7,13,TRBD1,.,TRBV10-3,CAINPGQGYEQYF,TGTGCCATCAACCCTGGACAGGGCTACGAGCAGTACTTC
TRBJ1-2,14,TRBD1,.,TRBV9,CASSVEGGRGGYTF,TGTGCCAGCAGCGTAGAAGGGGGCAGAGGGGGCTACACCTTC
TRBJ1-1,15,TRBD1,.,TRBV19,CASSIDRGRSAEAFF,TGTGCCAGTAGTATAGACAGGGGGCGCAGCGCTGAAGCTTTCTTT
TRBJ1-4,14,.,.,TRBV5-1,CASSAQGANEKLFF,TGCGCCAGCAGCGCACAGGGTGCTAATGAAAAACTGTTTTTT
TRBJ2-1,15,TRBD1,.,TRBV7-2,CASSRARTGVREQFF,TGTGCCAGCAGCAGAGCCCGCACAGGGGTACGGGAGCAGTTCTTC
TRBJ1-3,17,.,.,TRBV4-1,CASSQDSAGTSGNTIYF,TGCGCCAGCAGCCAAGATTCCGCAGGAACCTCTGGAAACACCATATATTTT
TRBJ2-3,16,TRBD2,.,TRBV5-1,CASSLAVLAVTDTQYF,TGCGCCAGCAGCTTGGCAGTACTAGCGGTCACAGATACGCAGTATTTT
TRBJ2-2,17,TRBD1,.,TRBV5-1,CASSLAGTGDFTGELFF,TGCGCCAGCAGCTTGGCCGGGACAGGAGATTTCACCGGGGAGCTGTTTTTT
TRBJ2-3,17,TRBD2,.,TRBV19,CASSPRSSGRLTDTQYF,TGTGCCAGTAGTCCCCGTTCTAGCGGGAGGCTTACAGATACGCAGTATTTT
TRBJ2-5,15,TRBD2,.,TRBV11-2,CASSLEGTRIETQYF,TGTGCCAGCAGCTTAGAAGGGACTAGGATTGAGACCCAGTACTTC